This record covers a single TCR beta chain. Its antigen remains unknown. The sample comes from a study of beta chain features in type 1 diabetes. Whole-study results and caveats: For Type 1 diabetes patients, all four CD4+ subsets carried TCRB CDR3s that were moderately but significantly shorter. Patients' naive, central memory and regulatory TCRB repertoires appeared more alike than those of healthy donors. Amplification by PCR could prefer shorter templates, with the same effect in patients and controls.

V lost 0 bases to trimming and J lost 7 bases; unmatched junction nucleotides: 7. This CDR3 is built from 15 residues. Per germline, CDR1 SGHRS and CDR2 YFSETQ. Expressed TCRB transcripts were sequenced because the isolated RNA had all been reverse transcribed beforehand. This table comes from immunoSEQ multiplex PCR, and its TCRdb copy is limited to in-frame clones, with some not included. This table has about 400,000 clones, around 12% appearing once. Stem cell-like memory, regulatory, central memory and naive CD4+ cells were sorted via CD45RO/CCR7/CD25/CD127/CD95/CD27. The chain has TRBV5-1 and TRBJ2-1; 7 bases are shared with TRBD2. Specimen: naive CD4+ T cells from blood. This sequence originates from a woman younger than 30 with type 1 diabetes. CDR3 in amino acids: CASSLGGRGWNEQFF. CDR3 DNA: TGCGCCAGCAGCTTGGGCGGGAGAGGATGGAATGAGCAGTTCTTC.